These 4 T cell receptor beta chains were sequenced from one sample in a study of T cells in Graves' hyperthyroidism and ophthalmopathy. Authors of the study amplified TCR beta CDR3 regions from RNA transcripts. The HTBI primer set served for first-round RT-PCR of the TCR CDR3. MiXCR was run by TCRdb on the multiplex PCR reads, yielding one entry per CDR3 protein. The sample records 450,000 to 550,000 distinct CDR3 sequences, approximately 25% being singletons. Sequencing used blood. The origin of the receptors is a woman younger than 45 with Graves' ophthalmopathy.

This clonotype was seen many times. The rearrangement joins TRBV27 to TRBJ2-2; 8 bases agree with TRBD2. V shed 5 bases, J shed 3 bases, and the junction held 2 bases outside the gene matches. Per the germline V gene, CDR1 is MNHEY and CDR2 is SMNVEV (reference sequence). CDR3 length: 14 residues. In DNA form, the CDR3 reads TGTGCCAGCAGTATGGGACTAGACACCGGGGAGCTGTTTTTT. Protein product: CASSMGLDTGELFF.

This clonotype has a count of ten or more. J is TRBJ2-5 and V is TRBV20-1; D is undetermined. The germline CDR1 and CDR2 sequences are DFQATT and SNEGSKA (reference sequence). This CDR3 spans 14 amino acids. Trimming took 0 bases from V and 5 from J, leaving 13 bases between them. In DNA, the CDR3 is TGCAGTGCTAGAGATCTTGGAAAGTCGGAGACCCAGTACTTC. It encodes CSARDLGKSETQYF.

Many counts were recorded for this clonotype. J is TRBJ2-7 and V is TRBV28; D is unclear. Trimming stripped 4 bases from V and 1 base from J, with 5 bases between. CDR3 length: 12 residues. The V gene's germline CDR1 is MDHEN and CDR2 SYDVKM. The CDR3 is CASSSYSYEQYF. CDR3 in DNA: TGTGCCAGCAGTTCGTATTCCTACGAGCAGTACTTC. The variable domain in full, completed from reference TRBV28 and TRBJ2-7, reads DVKVTQSSRYLVKRTGEKVFLECVQDMDHENMFWYRQDPGLGLRLIYFSYDVKMKEKGDIPEGYSVSREKKERFSLILESASTNQTSMYLCASSSYSYEQYFGPGTRLTVT.

This clonotype was recorded at least ten times. The V gene is TRBV4-1, the J gene TRBJ1-1, with D maybe TRBD1 (5 bases). Trimming pared 1 base from V and 1 base from J, leaving 13 bases between. The CDR3 contains 16 residues. Germline lookup yields CDR1 MGHRA and CDR2 YSYEKL. CDR3 sequence: CASSQGAQGRNTEAFF. Here the CDR3 DNA reads TGCGCCAGCAGCCAAGGGGCCCAGGGAAGGAACACTGAAGCTTTCTTT.